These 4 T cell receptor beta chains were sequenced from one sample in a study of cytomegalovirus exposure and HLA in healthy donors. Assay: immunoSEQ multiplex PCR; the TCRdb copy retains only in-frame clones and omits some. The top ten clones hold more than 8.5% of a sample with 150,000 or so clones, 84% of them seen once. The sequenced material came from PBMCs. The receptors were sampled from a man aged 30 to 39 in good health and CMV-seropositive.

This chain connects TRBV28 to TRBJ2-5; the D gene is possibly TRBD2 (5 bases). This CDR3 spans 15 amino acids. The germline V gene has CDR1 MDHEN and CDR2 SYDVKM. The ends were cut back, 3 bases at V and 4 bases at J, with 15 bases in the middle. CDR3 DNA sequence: TGTGCCAGCAGTTTTTCGGGGTTTTCAGGAGAGACCCAGTACTTC. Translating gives CASSFSGFSGETQYF.

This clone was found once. The CDR3 region has the DNA TGTGCCAGCAGCCTAGGGGTTGGCAGGTCTATTGAAAAACTGTTTTTT. Its translation: CASSLGVGRSIEKLFF. The chain uses TRBV7-2 and TRBJ1-4; a possible D gene is TRBD1 (5 bases). V shed 5 bases and J shed 7 bases, with 20 bases lying between them. The CDR3 consists of 16 residues. The germline V gene has CDR1 SGHTA and CDR2 FQGNSA.

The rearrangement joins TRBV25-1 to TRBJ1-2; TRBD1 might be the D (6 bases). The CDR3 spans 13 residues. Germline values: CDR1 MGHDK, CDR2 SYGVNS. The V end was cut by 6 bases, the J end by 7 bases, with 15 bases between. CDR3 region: CASSPLGAGGYTF. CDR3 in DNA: TGTGCCAGCAGCCCTTTGGGGGCGGGTGGCTACACCTTC.

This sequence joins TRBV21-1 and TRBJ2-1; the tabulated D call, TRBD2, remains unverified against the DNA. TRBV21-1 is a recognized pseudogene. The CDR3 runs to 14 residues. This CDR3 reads CASSNWSGRHEQFF. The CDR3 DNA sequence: TGTGCCAGCAGCAATTGGAGCGGGAGACATGAGCAGTTCTTC.